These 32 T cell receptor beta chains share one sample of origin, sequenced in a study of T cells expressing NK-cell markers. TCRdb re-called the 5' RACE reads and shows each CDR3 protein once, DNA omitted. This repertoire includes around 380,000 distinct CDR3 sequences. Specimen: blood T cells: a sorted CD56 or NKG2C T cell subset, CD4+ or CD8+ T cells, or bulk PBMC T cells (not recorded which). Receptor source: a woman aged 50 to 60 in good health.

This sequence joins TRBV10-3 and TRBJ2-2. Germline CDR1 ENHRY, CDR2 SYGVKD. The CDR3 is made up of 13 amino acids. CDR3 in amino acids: CAIRGMDTGELFF.

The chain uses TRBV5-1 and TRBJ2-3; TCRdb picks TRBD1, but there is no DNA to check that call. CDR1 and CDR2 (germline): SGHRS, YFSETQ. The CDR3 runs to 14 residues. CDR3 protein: CASSPGGSADTQYF.

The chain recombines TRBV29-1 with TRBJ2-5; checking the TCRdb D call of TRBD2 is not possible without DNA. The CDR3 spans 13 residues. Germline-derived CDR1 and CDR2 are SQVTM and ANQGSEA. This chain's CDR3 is CSVLPPRLQTQYF. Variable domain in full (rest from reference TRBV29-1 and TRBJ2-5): SAVISQKPSRDICQRGTSLTIQCQVDSQVTMMFWYRQQPGQSLTLIATANQGSEATYESGFVIDKFPISRPNLTFSTLTVSNMSPEDSSIYLCSVLPPRLQTQYFGPGTRLLVL.

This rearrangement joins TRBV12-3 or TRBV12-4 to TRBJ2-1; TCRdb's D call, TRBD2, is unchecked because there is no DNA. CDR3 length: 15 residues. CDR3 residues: CASSLGPSGSGEQFF.

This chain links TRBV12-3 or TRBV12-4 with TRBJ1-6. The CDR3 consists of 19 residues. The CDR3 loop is CASSFRFPGRSSYNSPLHF.

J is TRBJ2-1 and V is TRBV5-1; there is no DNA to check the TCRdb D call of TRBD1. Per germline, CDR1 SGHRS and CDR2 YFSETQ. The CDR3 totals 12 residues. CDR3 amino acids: CASRTGGNEQFF. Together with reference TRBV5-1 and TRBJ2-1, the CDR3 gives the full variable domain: KAGVTQTPRYLIKTRGQQVTLSCSPISGHRSVSWYQQTPGQGLQFLFEYFSETQRNKGNFPGRFSGRQFSNSRSEMNVSTLELGDSALYLCASRTGGNEQFFGPGTRLTVL.

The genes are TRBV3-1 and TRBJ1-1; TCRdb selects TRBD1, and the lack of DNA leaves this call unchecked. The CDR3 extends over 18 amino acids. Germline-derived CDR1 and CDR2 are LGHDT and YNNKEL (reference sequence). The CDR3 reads CASSQGPITGHWNTEAFF. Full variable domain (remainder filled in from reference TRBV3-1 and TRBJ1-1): DTAVSQTPKYLVTQMGNDKSIKCEQNLGHDTMYWYKQDSKKFLKIMFSYNNKELIINETVPNRFSPKSPDKAHLNLHINSLELGDSAVYFCASSQGPITGHWNTEAFFGQGTRLTVV.

This CDR3 reads CASTEYNEQFF. J is TRBJ2-1 and V is TRBV6-5. This CDR3 is built from 11 residues. CDR1 MNHEY and CDR2 SVGAGI come from the germline V gene.

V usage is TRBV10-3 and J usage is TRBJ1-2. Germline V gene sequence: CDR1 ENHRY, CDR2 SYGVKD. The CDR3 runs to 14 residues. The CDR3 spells CAISELGIGYGYTF.

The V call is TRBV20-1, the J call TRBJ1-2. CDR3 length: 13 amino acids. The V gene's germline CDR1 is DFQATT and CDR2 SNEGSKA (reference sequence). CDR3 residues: CSAFRSFSYGYTF.

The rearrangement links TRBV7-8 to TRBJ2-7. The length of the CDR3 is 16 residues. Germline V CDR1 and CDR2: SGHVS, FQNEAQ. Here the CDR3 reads CASSTQTTLKGYEQYF. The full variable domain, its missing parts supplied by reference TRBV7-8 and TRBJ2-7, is GAGVSQSPRYKVAKRGQDVALRCDPISGHVSLFWYQQALGQGPEFLTYFQNEAQLDKSGLPSDRFFAERPEGSVSTLKIQRTQQEDSAVYLCASSTQTTLKGYEQYFGPGTRLTVT.

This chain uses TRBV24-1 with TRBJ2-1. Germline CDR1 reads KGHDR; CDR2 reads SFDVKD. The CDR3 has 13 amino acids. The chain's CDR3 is CATSDFFIGEQFF.

CDR3 amino acids: CASSAYKTSAYNEQFF. The chain uses TRBV9 and TRBJ2-1. CDR3 length: 16 residues. From germline, CDR1 is SGDLS and CDR2 YYNGEE.

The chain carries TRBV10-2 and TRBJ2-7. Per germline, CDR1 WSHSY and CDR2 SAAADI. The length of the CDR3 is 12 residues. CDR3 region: CASSKETYEQYF.

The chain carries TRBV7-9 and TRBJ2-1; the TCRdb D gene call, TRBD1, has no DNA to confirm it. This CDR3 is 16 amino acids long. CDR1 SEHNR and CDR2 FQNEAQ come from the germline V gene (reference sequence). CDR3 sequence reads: CASSTPLRGPSDEQFF.

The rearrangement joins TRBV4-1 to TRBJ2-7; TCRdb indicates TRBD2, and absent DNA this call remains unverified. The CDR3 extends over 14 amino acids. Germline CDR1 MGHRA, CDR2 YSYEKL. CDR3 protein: CASSLGLVDYEQYF.

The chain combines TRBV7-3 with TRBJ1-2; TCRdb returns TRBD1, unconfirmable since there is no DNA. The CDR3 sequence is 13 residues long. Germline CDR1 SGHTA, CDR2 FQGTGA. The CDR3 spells CASSPTGESGYTF.

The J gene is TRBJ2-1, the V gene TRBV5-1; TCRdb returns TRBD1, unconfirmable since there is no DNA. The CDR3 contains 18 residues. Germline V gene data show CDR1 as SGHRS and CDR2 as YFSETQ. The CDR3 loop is CASSLDLWGTTENNEQFF. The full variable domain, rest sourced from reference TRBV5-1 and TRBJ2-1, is KAGVTQTPRYLIKTRGQQVTLSCSPISGHRSVSWYQQTPGQGLQFLFEYFSETQRNKGNFPGRFSGRQFSNSRSEMNVSTLELGDSALYLCASSLDLWGTTENNEQFFGPGTRLTVL.

CDR3 sequence: CASFIGLAGNEQFF. The rearrangement uses TRBV5-1 and TRBJ2-1; TCRdb indicates TRBD2, and absent DNA this call remains unverified. The CDR3 spans 14 residues. Germline values: CDR1 SGHRS, CDR2 YFSETQ.

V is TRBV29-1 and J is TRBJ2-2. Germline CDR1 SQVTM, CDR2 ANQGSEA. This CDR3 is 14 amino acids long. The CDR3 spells CSGASGSNTGELFF.

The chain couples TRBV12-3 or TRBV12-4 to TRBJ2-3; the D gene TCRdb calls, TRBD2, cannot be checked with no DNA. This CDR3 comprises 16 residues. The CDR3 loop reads CASSFAGLSSTDTQYF.

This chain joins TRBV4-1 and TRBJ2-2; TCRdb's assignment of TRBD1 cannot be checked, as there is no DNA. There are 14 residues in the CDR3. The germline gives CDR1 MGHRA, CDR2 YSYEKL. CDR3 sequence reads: CASSQVGGTGELFF.

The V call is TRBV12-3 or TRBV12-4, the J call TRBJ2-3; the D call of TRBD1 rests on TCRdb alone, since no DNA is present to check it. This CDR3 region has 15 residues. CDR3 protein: CASSFGTGGTDTQYF.

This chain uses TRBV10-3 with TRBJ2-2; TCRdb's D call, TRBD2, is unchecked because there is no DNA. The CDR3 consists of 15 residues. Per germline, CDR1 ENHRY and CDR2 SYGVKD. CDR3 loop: CAIRSLAVVPGELFF.

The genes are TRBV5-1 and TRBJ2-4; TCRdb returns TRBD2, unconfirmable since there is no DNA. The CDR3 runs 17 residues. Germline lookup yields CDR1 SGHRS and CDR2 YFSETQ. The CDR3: CASREAGGFGAKNIQYF.

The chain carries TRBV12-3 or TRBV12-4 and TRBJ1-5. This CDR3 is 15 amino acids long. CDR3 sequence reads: CASSGGQEGNQPQHF.

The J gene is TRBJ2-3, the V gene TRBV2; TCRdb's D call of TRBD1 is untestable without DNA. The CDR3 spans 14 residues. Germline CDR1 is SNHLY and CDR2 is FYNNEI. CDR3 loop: CASSVRGRTDTQYF.

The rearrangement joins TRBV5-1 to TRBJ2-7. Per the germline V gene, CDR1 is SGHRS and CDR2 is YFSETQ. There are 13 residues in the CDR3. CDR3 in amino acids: CASSLAEDFEQYF.

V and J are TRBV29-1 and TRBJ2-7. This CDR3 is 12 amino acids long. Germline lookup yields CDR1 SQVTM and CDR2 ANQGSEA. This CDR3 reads CVEDRISYEQYF.

Here the CDR3 reads CASGTGPLNEQYF. The chain joins TRBV28 to TRBJ2-7; the TCRdb call, TRBD1, lacks DNA for checking. This CDR3 is 13 amino acids long. CDR1 is MDHEN and CDR2 is SYDVKM in the germline V gene.

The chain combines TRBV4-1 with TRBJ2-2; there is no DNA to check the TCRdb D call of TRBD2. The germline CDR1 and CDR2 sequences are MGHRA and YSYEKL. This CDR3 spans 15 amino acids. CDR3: CASSQVSGDTGELFF.

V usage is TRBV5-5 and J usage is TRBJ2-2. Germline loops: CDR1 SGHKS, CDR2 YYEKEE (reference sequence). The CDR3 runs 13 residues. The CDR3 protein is CASSLISVGELFF.